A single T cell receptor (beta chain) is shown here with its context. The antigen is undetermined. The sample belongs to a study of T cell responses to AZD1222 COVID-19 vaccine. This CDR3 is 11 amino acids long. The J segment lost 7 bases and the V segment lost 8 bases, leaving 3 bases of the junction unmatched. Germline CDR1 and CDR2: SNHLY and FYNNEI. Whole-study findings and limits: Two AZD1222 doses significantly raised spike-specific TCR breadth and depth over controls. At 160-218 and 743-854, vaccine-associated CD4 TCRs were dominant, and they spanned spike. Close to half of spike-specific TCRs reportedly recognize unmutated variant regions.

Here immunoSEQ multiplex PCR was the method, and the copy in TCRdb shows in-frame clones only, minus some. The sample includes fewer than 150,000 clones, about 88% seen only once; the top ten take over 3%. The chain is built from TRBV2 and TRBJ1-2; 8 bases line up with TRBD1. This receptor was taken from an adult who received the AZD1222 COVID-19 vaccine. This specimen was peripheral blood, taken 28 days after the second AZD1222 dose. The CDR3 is CASGRGLGYTF. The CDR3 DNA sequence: TGTGCCAGCGGCAGGGGGCTTGGCTACACCTTC.